These 19 T cell receptor beta chains came from one sample sequenced in a study of prognosis after radiotherapy for stage I lung cancer listed by TCRdb under 2021. TCRdb records Illumina HiSeq 3000 as the sequencer. The TCR beta CDR3 region was amplified from genomic DNA by two rounds of multiplex PCR. The first PCR round used primers specific to each TRBV and TRBJ gene, and the primer sequences were filed in Chinese patent CN105087789A. The public reads were run again by TCRdb, first through fastp at Q25 and then through MiXCR, and only productive beta chains were kept. Records with the same CDR3 protein are collapsed into one entry carrying the most frequent genes and DNA. Here the sample has tens of thousands of distinct CDR3 sequences; approximately 51% occur a single time. The top ten clonotypes cover more than 15% of the sample. The source was PBMCs, collected before or after stereotactic body radiation therapy (not recorded which). These receptors originate from a donor of 50 years or more with non-small cell lung cancer.

As regards this clonotype: An end of the junction does not agree with germline; a read error may underlie this. The chain employs TRBV15 and TRBJ2-1; TRBD1 matches at 9 bases. The germline V gene encodes CDR1 LNHNV and CDR2 YYDKDF (reference sequence). The CDR3 consists of 16 residues. The CDR3 nucleotides read TGTGCTACCAGCAGTCGTTCCGGGACAGGGTGCAATGAGCAGTTCTTC. Its protein product is CATSSRSGTGCNEQFF.

As for this clonotype: A read error is likely here: a far larger clone is one base away. The chain recombines TRBV6-5 with TRBJ2-1; no clear D. This CDR3 is built from 12 residues. The germline V gene encodes CDR1 MNHEY and CDR2 SVGAGI. The V end lost 7 bases, the J end lost 2 bases, and 6 bases lay between the germline ends. CDR3 DNA sequence: TGTGCCAGCATCGGTACCTACAATGAGCAGTTCTTC. It yields the protein CASIGTYNEQFF.

This clonotype has ten or more counts. V gene TRBV28 combines with J gene TRBJ2-1, with D tentatively TRBD1 or TRBD2 (5 bases each). Trimming took off 5 bases at V and 4 bases at J, with 9 bases between the two ends. Germline V gene lookup returns CDR1 MDHEN and CDR2 SYDVKM. The CDR3 contains 13 residues. The CDR3 DNA follows: TGTGCCAGCAGTACCGGGGCGTACAATGAGCAGTTCTTC. Encoded protein: CASSTGAYNEQFF.

Note on this clonotype: It differs at one base from a far larger clone, so likely a read error. V is TRBV6-2 or TRBV6-3 and J is TRBJ1-5, with D maybe TRBD1 (6 bases). The CDR3 is 13 residues long. The germline V gene has CDR1 MNHEY and CDR2 SVGEGT. CDR3 protein: CASRQGSNQPHHF. Written as DNA, the CDR3 is TGTGCCAGCAGACAGGGAAGCAATCAGCCCCATCATTTT.

This clonotype was recorded many times. V is TRBV15 and J is TRBJ2-1; 11 positions match TRBD1. With 3 bases clipped from V and 6 bases from J, the junction kept 7 bases outside the gene matches. Germline V CDR1 and CDR2: LNHNV, YYDKDF (reference sequence). This CDR3 is built from 16 residues. CDR3 nucleotide sequence: TGTGCCACCAGCAGTCGTTCCGGGACAGGGGGCAATGAGCAGTTCTTC. This gives the protein CATSSRSGTGGNEQFF.

In its sample, this clonotype ranks as medium-sized. The chain uses TRBV4-3 and TRBJ1-2; TRBD1 matches 7 bases. V dropped 1 base and J dropped 8; count of bases not matched to a gene: 7. This CDR3 has 14 residues. Germline CDR1 reads LGHNA; CDR2 reads YSLEER. CDR3 sequence reads: CASSQARQGLGYTF. The DNA for the CDR3 is TGCGCCAGCAGCCAAGCCCGACAGGGTCTCGGCTACACCTTC.

This clonotype was observed many times. The J gene is TRBJ1-4, the V gene TRBV6-4; no definite D call. This CDR3 is built from 13 residues. V was pared by 3 bases and J by 8 bases, with 10 bases between. Germline CDR1 is MRHNA and CDR2 is SNTAGT. The CDR3 DNA reads TGTGCCAGCAGTGAATCACCGGTGGAAAAACTGTTTTTT. Translation: CASSESPVEKLFF.

The chain joins TRBV2 to TRBJ2-5, with D unclear. This CDR3 is built from 13 residues. Germline-derived CDR1 and CDR2 are SNHLY and FYNNEI. Trimming took 3 bases from V and 5 from J, leaving 10 bases between them. This CDR3 reads CASSEIIRETQYF. CDR3 coding DNA: TGTGCCAGCAGTGAGATTATTAGGGAGACCCAGTACTTC.

This clonotype was seen repeatedly, ten times or more. The V call is TRBV7-8, the J call TRBJ2-4; the D is unclear. Looked up from germline, CDR1 is SGHVS and CDR2 is FQNEAQ. V was pared by 5 bases and J by 1 base, with 12 bases between. The CDR3 length is 15 residues. In DNA, the CDR3 is TGTGCCAGCAGCGACAATCAAAGGGCCAAAAACATTCAGTACTTC. Protein product: CASSDNQRAKNIQYF.

About this clonotype itself: One end of the junction fails to match germline, which may point to a read error. This sequence joins TRBV3-1 and TRBJ2-7; D is uncertain. The CDR3 length is 12 residues. Germline-derived CDR1 and CDR2 are LGHDT and YNNKEL (reference sequence). The CDR3 is CASSQTGYERYF. The CDR3 DNA is TGTGCCAGCAGCCAAACCGGGTACGAGCGGTACTTC.

This clonotype was recorded at least ten times. The J gene is TRBJ1-4, the V gene TRBV30; TRBD1 agrees at 7 bases. Germline CDR1 GTSNPN, CDR2 SVGIG (reference sequence). V dropped 2 bases and J dropped 5; count of bases not matched to a gene: 2. The CDR3 is 13 amino acids. CDR3 nucleotides: TGTGCCTGGAGTCGGACAGGCAATGAAAAACTGTTTTTT. Encoded protein: CAWSRTGNEKLFF.

On this clonotype itself: This likely came from a read error, as a far larger clone is one base away. The chain uses TRBV6-4 and TRBJ1-4, with 11 nucleotides matching TRBD1. Looked up from germline, CDR1 is MRHNA and CDR2 is SNTAGT. This CDR3 contains 16 residues. CDR3 region: CSSSSGQGAIGEKLFF. The CDR3 DNA reads TGTTCCAGCAGTTCAGGACAGGGGGCGATTGGCGAAAAACTGTTTTTT.

Worth noting for this clonotype: A far larger clone is just one base off, so this is likely a read error. V is TRBV6-8 and J is TRBJ2-7; D unresolved. CDR1 MNHGY and CDR2 SAAAGT come from the germline V gene. The CDR3 contains 14 residues. V was shortened by 2 bases and J by 5 bases, with 13 bases between the two germline ends. The CDR3 sequence: CASSYEARLHEQYF. The CDR3 DNA is TGTGCCAGCAGTTACGAGGCTAGGTTACACGAGCAGTACTTC.

The table lists this clonotype with many counts. The chain carries TRBV29-1 and TRBJ1-1; D not certain. This CDR3 spans 12 amino acids. Germline CDR1 and CDR2: SQVTM and ANQGSEA. The ends were cut back, 4 bases at V and 6 bases at J, with 12 bases in the middle. The CDR3 loop is CSVVKGMAEAFF. In DNA form, the CDR3 reads TGCAGCGTTGTAAAGGGAATGGCTGAAGCTTTCTTT.

Regarding this clonotype: The junction and the germline gene differ at one end; a read error may be behind it. J is TRBJ1-2 and V is TRBV6-2 or TRBV6-3, with no clear D. CDR1 is MNHEY, CDR2 SVGEGT, per germline. CDR3 length: 13 amino acids. CDR3 DNA: TGTGCCGGCAGGCCGTGGGCGGTTGCGGGCTACACCTTC. Protein product: CAGRPWAVAGYTF.

This clonotype occurred many times. V gene TRBV5-1 combines with J gene TRBJ2-7; weak D call: TRBD2 (6 bases). The CDR3 is 14 residues long. V dropped 2 bases and J dropped 4 bases, with 13 bases sitting between them. Per germline, CDR1 SGHRS and CDR2 YFSETQ. CDR3 coding DNA: TGCGCCAGCAGCTTAAGCGGAGGGGATTACGAGCAGTACTTC. It encodes CASSLSGGDYEQYF. Variable domain in full (rest from reference TRBV5-1 and TRBJ2-7): KAGVTQTPRYLIKTRGQQVTLSCSPISGHRSVSWYQQTPGQGLQFLFEYFSETQRNKGNFPGRFSGRQFSNSRSEMNVSTLELGDSALYLCASSLSGGDYEQYFGPGTRLTVT.

In this sample, this clonotype turned up many times. The chain carries TRBV28 and TRBJ2-5; D possibly corresponds to TRBD2 (5 bases). V was shortened by 7 bases and J by 5 bases, with 14 bases between the two germline ends. In germline, CDR1 is MDHEN, CDR2 SYDVKM. CDR3 length equals 13 residues. The CDR3 spells CASIRGGWETQYF. Written as DNA, the CDR3 is TGTGCCAGCATTAGAGGAGGATGGGAGACCCAGTACTTC.

The chain couples TRBV11-2 to TRBJ1-3; TRBD1 matches 9 bases. From germline, CDR1 is SGHAT and CDR2 FQNNGV. J gave up 0 bases and V 6 bases, and 9 bases lay outside the gene matches. The CDR3 sequence is 17 residues long. The CDR3 coding sequence is TGTGCCAGCAGTCGAGAGCGGGACAGGGTCTCTGGAAACACCATATATTTT. The encoded protein is CASSRERDRVSGNTIYF.

The chain joins TRBV11-2 to TRBJ2-2; no reliable D call. V shed 8 bases and J shed 4 bases, with 8 bases lying between them. The CDR3 runs 12 residues. The germline V gene encodes CDR1 SGHAT and CDR2 FQNNGV. The CDR3 region is CASQRLTGELFF. The CDR3 DNA follows: TGTGCCAGCCAGCGTCTCACCGGGGAGCTGTTTTTT.